Each of the 6 T cell receptor beta chains below was sequenced from the same sample in a study of blood T cell repertoires in COVID-19. The method was immunoSEQ multiplex PCR; TCRdb's version includes in-frame clones alone and lacks a portion of them. This table has 150,000 to 200,000 clones, about 75% appearing once. Sequenced material: peripheral blood. The receptors were sampled from a woman between 65 and 79 years old with acute or convalescent COVID-19.

Concerning this clone itself: Germline is not matched at one junction end, which may reflect a read error. The chain recombines TRBV5-4 with TRBJ2-5, with 7 bases aligning to TRBD1. The CDR3 has 16 residues. Per the germline V gene, CDR1 is SGHNT and CDR2 is YYREEE (reference sequence). The DNA for the CDR3 is TGTGCCAGCAGTTTGGGACAGTCTTTAGGGCGAGAGACCCAGTACTTC. Translated: CASSLGQSLGRETQYF.

This clone came up once. The chain is built from TRBV3-1 (or the pseudogene TRBV3-2) and TRBJ2-1; perhaps TRBD2 as D (6 bases). The CDR3 is made up of 15 amino acids. The germline V gene encodes CDR1 LGHDT and CDR2 YNNKEL (reference sequence). The V end was cut by 1 base, the J end by 1 base, with 8 bases between. Written as DNA, the CDR3 is TGTGCCAGCAGCCAAGGACTAGAGTCCTACAATGAGCAGTTCTTC. It encodes CASSQGLESYNEQFF.

This chain uses TRBV3-1 (or the pseudogene TRBV3-2) with TRBJ1-2; 7 bases match TRBD1. V dropped 1 base and J dropped 3; count of bases not matched to a gene: 5. The CDR3 runs 15 residues. Germline values: CDR1 LGHDT, CDR2 YNNKEL (reference sequence). The CDR3 spells CASSQGGGKYYGYTF. DNA for the CDR3: TGTGCCAGCAGCCAAGGAGGGGGCAAATACTATGGCTACACCTTC.

The rearrangement uses TRBV12-5 and TRBJ2-1; 11 bases fit TRBD2. From germline, CDR1 is LGHNT and CDR2 FRNRAP. Trimming took 6 bases from V and 7 from J; bases not matched to a gene: 2. This CDR3 contains 13 residues. Written as DNA, the CDR3 is TGTGCTAGTGGAGTAGCGGGAGGGAATGAGCAGTTCTTC. This codes for CASGVAGGNEQFF.

The chain is built from TRBV4-1 and TRBJ1-4; D not resolved. Germline V gives CDR1 MGHRA, CDR2 YSYEKL. CDR3 size: 12 residues. V lost 1 base to trimming and J lost 6 bases, with 3 bases between them. The CDR3 here is CASSQAYEKLFF. The CDR3 DNA follows: TGCGCCAGCAGCCAAGCTTATGAAAAACTGTTTTTT.

The rearrangement links TRBV9 to TRBJ1-4; no firm D call. The CDR3 consists of 11 residues. Trimming pared 7 bases from V and 8 bases from J, leaving 9 bases between. The germline V gene encodes CDR1 SGDLS and CDR2 YYNGEE. This CDR3 is CASSRGEKLFF. In DNA form, the CDR3 reads TGTGCCAGCTCCCGAGGCGAAAAACTGTTTTTT. Supplemented by reference TRBV9 and TRBJ1-4, the full variable domain reads DSGVTQTPKHLITATGQRVTLRCSPRSGDLSVYWYQQSLDQGLQFLIQYYNGEERAKGNILERFSAQQFPDLHSELNLSSLELGDSALYFCASSRGEKLFFGSGTQLSVL.